This TCR beta chain was sequenced in a study of blood T cell repertoires in COVID-19. In the study overall: The cDNA or gDNA used as material had been derived from T cells, B-cell-depleted T cells, or PBMCs.

Source study methods: Scientists estimated how many nucleated cells there were by amplifying reference gene primers. The data were produced by immunoSEQ multiplex PCR, yet TCRdb's version contains in-frame clones alone and is incomplete. V and J calls and clone size are as listed in that table; D and trimming were resolved from the DNA. The sample yields tens of thousands of clones, about 82% seen once. Germline CDR1 and CDR2: WSHSY and SAAADI. The trim removed 9 bases at V and 2 bases at J, leaving 10 bases unmatched. This CDR3 spans 14 amino acids. The chain carries TRBV10-2 and TRBJ2-7, with 7 bases fitting TRBD1. This clonotype was sampled from an elderly woman with acute or convalescent COVID-19. The sequenced sample was peripheral blood. CDR3 nucleotide sequence: TGCGCCAGTTCCTTACAGGGGCCCGCCTACGAGCAGTACTTC. Translated: CASSLQGPAYEQYF.